This T cell receptor beta chain is from a study of blood T cell repertoires in COVID-19. The assay was immunoSEQ multiplex PCR, and TCRdb's table has in-frame clones only and misses some. Counted here are tens of thousands of clones, nearly 90% occurring once; the ten biggest clones make up approximately 4.3%. The CDR3 sequence is 13 residues long. CDR1 and CDR2 (germline): MNHEY, SVGAGI. V was pared by 2 bases and J by 2 bases, with 6 bases between. The chain joins TRBV6-5 to TRBJ1-2; D is unresolved. This sequence was found in a woman aged 80 or over with active or convalescent COVID-19. The sequencing input was peripheral blood. The CDR3 is CASSYTTNYGYTF. CDR3 in DNA: TGTGCCAGCAGTTACACTACGAACTATGGCTACACCTTC.